This T cell receptor (beta chain) was sequenced during a study of T cell repertoires in cytomegalovirus infection. This clonotype turned up a few times. No antigen is known for it. Each CDR3 protein is one row after TCRdb ran MiXCR on the reads. The table records about 83,000 distinct CDR3 sequences, 29% of them present only once. Germline CDR1 reads SQVTM; CDR2 reads ANQGSEA. CDR3 length equals 14 residues. Trimming cost V 5 bases and J 6 bases; bases outside gene matches: 11. The chain is built from TRBV29-1 and TRBJ1-1; 8 positions match TRBD1. This clonotype was sampled from a human donor in good health (CMV status not recorded). Some clones in this sample may be carry-over from other donors' samples. The sequenced sample was CD8+ T cells from cultured PBMCs, obtained from culture after CMV antigen stimulation. CDR3 in DNA: TGCAGCGTTCTCCAAAATACAGGGGGACCTGAAGCTTTCTTT. It yields the protein CSVLQNTGGPEAFF.